Sequencing of this TCR beta chain was carried out in a study of T cells in Graves' hyperthyroidism and ophthalmopathy (dated by TCRdb to the late 2010s). Concerning the study at large: Peripheral blood samples were taken at initial diagnosis, before any treatment was given. Thyroid tissue and blood T-cell repertoires from more than five Graves' hyperthyroidism patients were also compared in the study. The paper reports TCR Vbeta CDR3 sequencing of roughly 140 peripheral blood samples: under 45 ophthalmopathy, about 75 hyperthyroidism and 17 progressor patients. The approximately 100 discovery patients were randomly divided into training and test sets at a 7:3 ratio. A discovery cohort of about a hundred patients, roughly 40 with Graves' ophthalmopathy and fewer than 65 with stable Graves' hyperthyroidism, was used to find distinguishing TCR V-J signatures. Whether ophthalmopathy could be predicted prospectively was tested in an independent validation cohort made up of approximately 19 hyperthyroidism patients plus 17 patients who later progressed to ophthalmopathy. After blood sampling, hyperthyroidism patients were treated with methimazole at a starting dose of 30 mg daily, and ophthalmopathy patients were treated with high-dose intravenous methylprednisolone.

Study-level results and caveats: In cross-validation, a model built on a 13 V-J signature told ophthalmopathy apart from stable hyperthyroidism with 87.88% sensitivity and about 81% specificity, and in testing the same model reached 80%/75%. In validation, the model predicted progression to ophthalmopathy with about 71% sensitivity and roughly 75% specificity, a median of about six months before onset. No statistical method was used to fix the sample size in advance, and group allocation was not hidden from the investigators. Most expanded thyroid clonotypes (frequency above 0.001) were also found in blood, which suggests that blood repertoires may mirror thyroid immune responses.

In the ophthalmopathy patients, disease was moderately to severely active, with a Clinical Activity Score of 3 or more, a NOSPECS grade of 4 or more, and a duration of less than 3 months. Exclusion was applied to patients with uncontrolled infections, other autoimmune diseases, pregnancy or lactation. Diagnoses were established on the basis of clinical symptoms, serum thyroxine and TRAb, thyroid ultrasound, and orbital computed tomography. PBMCs were isolated from around 10 ml of fresh peripheral blood by Ficoll-Paque density gradient centrifugation. Trizol reagent was used to extract total RNA, and RNA quality was then checked on an Agilent 2100 Bioanalyzer. This clonotype was found many times. Its antigen is unknown. No much larger clone exists at a distance of one base, and base qualities are not known. TCR beta CDR3 regions were amplified from RNA transcripts. The TCR CDR3 was subjected to a first round of RT-PCR using the HTBI primer set and the Qiagen OneStep RT-PCR kit. Libraries were constructed in a second round of multiplex PCR, after which size selection and purification were performed. Sequencing of the libraries was done on an Illumina HiSeq2000 using paired-end 100 bp reads. The authors' analysis ran thus. SOAPnuke was used to process the raw data, removing reads that contained adapters or uncalled bases, had a mean Phred below 15, or lacked an exact match to the constant primer or identifier. COPE v1.2.5 was used to merge high-quality paired reads, and clonotypes were defined as unique nucleotide sequences. Clonotypes were aligned to IMGT TRBV, TRBD and TRBJ reference segments using MiTCR v1.1. The analysis included only V-J combinations with a frequency above 0.0001, which together covered 99.2% of the repertoires. The TCS score was defined as the ratio of F50 (clonal expansion) to E x V (chaos), calculated using BLOSUM62-based TCRdist between CDR3 peptides within each V-J. Welch's t-statistics and random forest reduced roughly 530 V-J features to about 13, which were used in a naive Bayes classifier (R e1071). Starting from the raw public reads, TCRdb applied fastp trimming at Q25, assembled clones with MiXCR and retained in-frame beta chains. Rows are combined by CDR3 protein, so each entry shows the most common genes and DNA. TCRdb, not the original authors, processed these V and J calls. Counted in this sample were about 260,000 distinct CDR3 sequences; roughly 15% of them appeared once. The biggest ten clones account for 28% of the sample.

For this chain, trimming is 0 bases at the V end and 4 bases at the J end, and the number of junction bases without a gene match is 8. Per the germline V gene, SGHAT is the CDR1 and FQNNGV is the CDR2. The CDR3 goes from the cysteine to the phenylalanine over 18 residues. Here the CDR3 DNA is all that survives: 54 bases in frame from base 1. The TCR comes from a woman aged 18-35 years with Graves' ophthalmopathy. The V and J genes are TRBV11-2 and TRBJ2-1, with 11 bases aligning to TRBD2. Sequenced input: blood. The nucleotides read TGTGCCAGCAGCTTAGACCCCCTCCTAGCGGGAGGTTACAATGAGCAGTTCTTC. This gives the protein CASSLDPLLAGGYNEQFF.